This is a list of T cell receptor beta chains from one sample in a study of blood T cell repertoires in COVID-19. Assay used: immunoSEQ multiplex PCR; TCRdb lists only in-frame clones, some missing. The sample lists 70,000 to 95,000 clones, less than 85% occurring once. Sequencing was performed on peripheral blood. The source is a human donor in a cohort sampled during active COVID-19. CDR3s include the opening cysteine and the closing phenylalanine or tryptophan. A D gene is named only where the DNA matches it firmly. Part of the rows lack a size; the others show once, few, many or a class for expanded clones.

DNA: TGTGCCAGCAGCCAAGATGGACAGGGGGTTTCCTACGAGCAGTACTTC; CDR3: CASSQDGQGVSYEQYF; V: TRBV3-1/TRBV3-2; J: TRBJ2-7; D: TRBD1; size: -
DNA: TGTGCCAGTAGTAAATCGGGGACTGGGGCCAACGTCCTGACTTTC; CDR3: CASSKSGTGANVLTF; V: TRBV19; J: TRBJ2-6; D: -; size: -
DNA: TGTGCCAGCAGGACAGGGAACACCGGGGAGCTGTTTTTT; CDR3: CASRTGNTGELFF; V: TRBV7-7; J: TRBJ2-2; D: -; size: -
DNA: TGCAGCGTGAGGACAGGGGCGAGGGAGCTGTTTTTT; CDR3: CSVRTGARELFF; V: TRBV29-1; J: TRBJ2-2; D: TRBD1; size: -
DNA: TGTGCTAGTGGTTTGGCGGATACGCAGTATTTT; CDR3: CASGLADTQYF; V: TRBV12-5; J: TRBJ2-3; D: -; size: -
DNA: TGTGCCAGCAGATCTCATGGGGGCCGAGATACGCAGTATTTT; CDR3: CASRSHGGRDTQYF; V: TRBV6-5; J: TRBJ2-3; D: -; size: -
DNA: TGTGCCAGCAGTTACGGGGGGACGAACTCTGGAAACACCATATATTTT; CDR3: CASSYGGTNSGNTIYF; V: TRBV6-2/TRBV6-3; J: TRBJ1-3; D: -; size: -
DNA: TGCGCCAGCAGCGGCGGGACAGGGGGCAATGAGCAGTACTTC; CDR3: CASSGGTGGNEQYF; V: TRBV5-1; J: TRBJ2-7; D: TRBD1; size: -
DNA: TGTGCCAGCAGCCTCAGTTCCCGTGCCGACAATCAGCCCCAGCATTTT; CDR3: CASSLSSRADNQPQHF; V: TRBV3-1/TRBV3-2; J: TRBJ1-5; D: -; size: -
DNA: TGCGCCAGCAGCCACAGAGAGGACAATCAGCCCCAGCATTTT; CDR3: CASSHREDNQPQHF; V: TRBV4-1; J: TRBJ1-5; D: -; size: -
DNA: TGTGCCAGCAGCGTAGGTACTAGCGGGGCCTACTACGAGCAGTACTTC; CDR3: CASSVGTSGAYYEQYF; V: TRBV9; J: TRBJ2-7; D: TRBD2; size: -
DNA: TGTGCCAGTAGGGGGCTACAACCGAACACTGAAGCTTTCTTT; CDR3: CASRGLQPNTEAFF; V: TRBV19; J: TRBJ1-1; D: -; size: few
DNA: TGCGCCAGCAGCTTCCCGGACAGGGGGGACACTGAAGCTTTCTTT; CDR3: CASSFPDRGDTEAFF; V: TRBV5-1; J: TRBJ1-1; D: TRBD1; size: -
DNA: TGCGCCAGCAGCTTTGTGGCAGGACAGGGCTTCTACGAGCAGTACTTC; CDR3: CASSFVAGQGFYEQYF; V: TRBV5-1; J: TRBJ2-7; D: TRBD1; size: -
DNA: TGCGCCAGCAGCCGCGTAGGGGACAGGGGGCTTAACGAGCAGTACTTC; CDR3: CASSRVGDRGLNEQYF; V: TRBV4-1; J: TRBJ2-7; D: TRBD1; size: few
DNA: TGTGCCAGCAGCGTTCAGGGTTACCCTGGCTACACCTTC; CDR3: CASSVQGYPGYTF; V: TRBV12-3/TRBV12-4; J: TRBJ1-2; D: -; size: few
DNA: TGTGCCAGCAGCCTCAGGGGGGACAGGGGGAGGGAGCAGTACTTC; CDR3: CASSLRGDRGREQYF; V: TRBV3-1/TRBV3-2; J: TRBJ2-7; D: TRBD1; size: -
DNA: TGTGCCAGCAGCCTCAACAGGGCGGACTATGGCTACACCTTC; CDR3: CASSLNRADYGYTF; V: TRBV14; J: TRBJ1-2; D: -; size: -
DNA: TGTGCCAGCAGCTCTCACGGGGGGCCGGGCACCTATGGCTACACCTTC; CDR3: CASSSHGGPGTYGYTF; V: TRBV7-2; J: TRBJ1-2; D: -; size: -
DNA: TGTGCCAGCAGTAGAGCGGGGGGCCTCTCTGGGGCCAACGTCCTGACTTTC; CDR3: CASSRAGGLSGANVLTF; V: TRBV27; J: TRBJ2-6; D: TRBD2; size: -
DNA: TGTGCCAGCAGCCCTGACAGCGCGGTTACTGAAGCTTTCTTT; CDR3: CASSPDSAVTEAFF; V: TRBV2; J: TRBJ1-1; D: -; size: -
DNA: TGTGCCAGCAGTACCCGCGGGACCGGCGCTGAAGCTTTCTTT; CDR3: CASSTRGTGAEAFF; V: TRBV6-5; J: TRBJ1-1; D: -; size: -
DNA: TGTGCCATCAATCTAGGGGGGGCGCGCGAGCAGTACTTC; CDR3: CAINLGGAREQYF; V: TRBV10-3; J: TRBJ2-7; D: -; size: few
DNA: TGTGCCAGTAGCCCTGACAGGGGAGGGTCCTACGAGCAGTACTTC; CDR3: CASSPDRGGSYEQYF; V: TRBV19; J: TRBJ2-7; D: -; size: -
DNA: TGTGCCAGCAGCTTAGAGACGGGGAGGCGGTACGAGCAGTACTTC; CDR3: CASSLETGRRYEQYF; V: TRBV7-6; J: TRBJ2-7; D: -; size: few
DNA: TGTGCCAGCAGCTTACAAGTCCGGGACAGGGGGGGATCACCCCTCCACTTT; CDR3: CASSLQVRDRGGSPLHF; V: TRBV27; J: TRBJ1-6; D: TRBD1; size: -
DNA: TGTGCCAGCAGAGACAGCTACGAGCAGTACTTC; CDR3: CASRDSYEQYF; V: TRBV6-6; J: TRBJ2-7; D: -; size: -
DNA: TGTGCCAGCAGCTACGGGACTAGTTTTCGCGAGCAGTACTTC; CDR3: CASSYGTSFREQYF; V: TRBV7-9; J: TRBJ2-7; D: TRBD2; size: -
DNA: TGTGCCACGTCCAGGGGGCGTAATGAAAAACTGTTTTTT; CDR3: CATSRGRNEKLFF; V: TRBV6-5; J: TRBJ1-4; D: TRBD1; size: -
DNA: TGTGCCAGCTCACTCTTAATAGGGGGTCTGAGCACAGATACGCAGTATTTT; CDR3: CASSLLIGGLSTDTQYF; V: TRBV18; J: TRBJ2-3; D: -; size: -
DNA: TGTGCCAGTAGTTCCGGGGATCAGCCCCAGCATTTT; CDR3: CASSSGDQPQHF; V: TRBV19; J: TRBJ1-5; D: -; size: -
DNA: TGCGCCAGCAGTTCTAGCGGGGTGAACACCGGGGAGCTGTTTTTT; CDR3: CASSSSGVNTGELFF; V: TRBV5-1; J: TRBJ2-2; D: TRBD2; size: -
DNA: TGCGCCAGCAGCCAAGGACAGGGCTCCTACGAGCAGTACTTC; CDR3: CASSQGQGSYEQYF; V: TRBV4-1; J: TRBJ2-7; D: TRBD1; size: medium-sized
DNA: TGTGCCAGTAGTATTTCGGGACAGGGGTCTCAGCCCCAGCATTTT; CDR3: CASSISGQGSQPQHF; V: TRBV19; J: TRBJ1-5; D: TRBD1; size: -
DNA: TGCGCCAGCAGCCGACAGGGGGCGCCTGAAGCTTTCTTT; CDR3: CASSRQGAPEAFF; V: TRBV5-1; J: TRBJ1-1; D: TRBD1; size: -
DNA: TGTGCCAGCAGCTTAGATCGCGCCCATGAGCAGTTCTTC; CDR3: CASSLDRAHEQFF; V: TRBV11-2; J: TRBJ2-1; D: -; size: -
DNA: TGTGCCAGCAGGGGACTAGTTTCTTGGTCCTACGAGCAGTACTTC; CDR3: CASRGLVSWSYEQYF; V: TRBV6-5; J: TRBJ2-7; D: TRBD2; size: -
DNA: TGTGCCAGCAGTTTGGCCGGCGGGGGCGAATTCCGGGGGAGACTAGGCCACGAGCAGTACTTC; CDR3: CASSLAGGGEFRGRLGHEQYF; V: TRBV28; J: TRBJ2-7; D: -; size: once
DNA: TGTGCCAGCAGCTCCGCCCTAGCGGGGGGGCTCAATGAGCAGTTCTTC; CDR3: CASSSALAGGLNEQFF; V: TRBV6-2/TRBV6-3; J: TRBJ2-1; D: TRBD2; size: -
DNA: TGTGCCTGGACTACGACTAGGGCCGAGCAGTACTTC; CDR3: CAWTTTRAEQYF; V: TRBV30; J: TRBJ2-7; D: -; size: -
DNA: TGCGCCAGCAGCCTACAGGGAAGCAATTCACCCCTCCACTTT; CDR3: CASSLQGSNSPLHF; V: TRBV5-1; J: TRBJ1-6; D: -; size: -
DNA: TGTGCCAGCAGCTGGGGACTAGCCGGCACCGGGGAGCTGTTTTTT; CDR3: CASSWGLAGTGELFF; V: TRBV7-8; J: TRBJ2-2; D: TRBD2; size: -
DNA: TGTGCCAGCAGTTTATTGAGTGGTGGGGGCCCGGGACGAGGGGAGCTGTTTTTT; CDR3: CASSLLSGGGPGRGELFF; V: TRBV27; J: TRBJ2-2; D: -; size: -